This is a list of T cell receptor beta chains from one sample in a study of vaccination effects on CD4 cells after COVID-19. Using immunoSEQ multiplex PCR, the repertoire was profiled, and TCRdb retains in-frame clones only, with some absent. This sample has about 24,000 clones, with more than 60% found just once. These receptors' targets are unknown. Sequenced here: CD4+ T cells from PBMCs cultured with SARS-CoV-2 spike peptides, sampled after COVID-19 vaccination. The receptors derive from a human donor who received a COVID-19 vaccine. The CDR3 runs from the conserved cysteine through the conserved F or W. D genes are given only for firm matches. Clone size is shown for a subset of rows, as once, few, many or a class of expanded clone.

d_call: .; v_call: TRBV2; j_call: TRBJ2-5; clone_size: .; cdr3_aa: CASNRGGETQYF; cdr3_nt: TGTGCCAGCAACAGGGGAGGGGAGACCCAGTACTTC
d_call: TRBD2; v_call: TRBV12-5; j_call: TRBJ2-7; clone_size: .; cdr3_aa: CASGLTSGKYEQYF; cdr3_nt: TGTGCTAGTGGTTTGACTAGCGGGAAGTACGAGCAGTACTTC
d_call: TRBD1; v_call: TRBV5-4; j_call: TRBJ1-1; clone_size: .; cdr3_aa: CASSFPGGNTEAFF; cdr3_nt: TGTGCCAGCAGCTTTCCAGGGGGTAACACTGAAGCTTTCTTT
d_call: TRBD1; v_call: TRBV11-3; j_call: TRBJ2-2; clone_size: .; cdr3_aa: CASSRLGQSNTGELFF; cdr3_nt: TGTGCCAGCAGCCGACTGGGACAGTCGAACACCGGGGAGCTGTTTTTT
d_call: .; v_call: TRBV6-5; j_call: TRBJ1-3; clone_size: .; cdr3_aa: CASRTGSGNTIYF; cdr3_nt: TGTGCCAGCAGGACAGGCTCTGGAAACACCATATATTTT
d_call: TRBD1; v_call: TRBV7-9; j_call: TRBJ2-7; clone_size: once; cdr3_aa: CASGGRGSTYEQYF; cdr3_nt: TGTGCCAGCGGGGGCAGGGGGTCTACCTACGAGCAGTACTTC
d_call: .; v_call: TRBV27; j_call: TRBJ2-7; clone_size: .; cdr3_aa: CASSNGTRRNSYEQYF; cdr3_nt: TGTGCCAGCAGTAACGGGACCCGACGGAACTCCTACGAGCAGTACTTC
d_call: TRBD2; v_call: TRBV9; j_call: TRBJ2-7; clone_size: .; cdr3_aa: CASSVELAASGEQYF; cdr3_nt: TGTGCCAGCAGCGTAGAACTAGCGGCCTCTGGCGAGCAGTACTTC
d_call: .; v_call: TRBV4-1; j_call: TRBJ1-2; clone_size: .; cdr3_aa: CASSQGPFSRGAGYTF; cdr3_nt: TGCGCCAGCAGCCAAGGTCCCTTCTCTCGGGGGGCTGGCTACACCTTC
d_call: TRBD2; v_call: TRBV10-1; j_call: TRBJ2-1; clone_size: few; cdr3_aa: CASSSGLAGARQFF; cdr3_nt: TGCGCCAGCAGCTCGGGACTAGCGGGAGCCCGGCAGTTCTTC
d_call: TRBD1; v_call: TRBV5-1; j_call: TRBJ1-5; clone_size: once; cdr3_aa: CASKVGTGAQPQHF; cdr3_nt: TGCGCCAGCAAGGTCGGGACAGGGGCTCAGCCCCAGCATTTT
d_call: TRBD1; v_call: TRBV29-1; j_call: TRBJ2-7; clone_size: .; cdr3_aa: CSVDGPGGLYEQYF; cdr3_nt: TGCAGCGTTGATGGTCCAGGGGGCCTATACGAGCAGTACTTC
d_call: TRBD1; v_call: TRBV6-5; j_call: TRBJ1-1; clone_size: .; cdr3_aa: CASSHLQGVSEAFF; cdr3_nt: TGTGCCAGCAGTCATCTTCAGGGGGTATCTGAAGCTTTCTTT
d_call: .; v_call: TRBV19; j_call: TRBJ1-6; clone_size: few; cdr3_aa: CASSIQGKLSPLHF; cdr3_nt: TGTGCCAGTAGTATTCAGGGGAAGCTATCACCCCTCCACTTT
d_call: .; v_call: TRBV2; j_call: TRBJ1-3; clone_size: .; cdr3_aa: CASTPNSPVQGAIYF; cdr3_nt: TGTGCCAGCACCCCCAATAGTCCTGTCCAGGGCGCCATATATTTT
d_call: .; v_call: TRBV5-4; j_call: TRBJ1-2; clone_size: .; cdr3_aa: CASSSGAGSGGYTF; cdr3_nt: TGTGCCAGCAGCTCCGGAGCAGGTTCGGGTGGCTACACCTTC
d_call: TRBD2; v_call: TRBV5-1; j_call: TRBJ2-1; clone_size: .; cdr3_aa: CASSSSGGEQFF; cdr3_nt: TGCGCCAGCAGCTCTAGCGGGGGTGAGCAGTTCTTC
d_call: .; v_call: TRBV11-2; j_call: TRBJ2-1; clone_size: medium-sized; cdr3_aa: CASSLDRGAYNEQFF; cdr3_nt: TGTGCCAGCAGCTTAGATAGGGGAGCCTACAATGAGCAGTTCTTC
d_call: .; v_call: TRBV25-1; j_call: TRBJ1-3; clone_size: .; cdr3_aa: CASRPGLGSGNTIYF; cdr3_nt: TGTGCCAGTCGACCGGGACTGGGCTCTGGAAACACCATATATTTT
d_call: TRBD1; v_call: TRBV4-2; j_call: TRBJ2-7; clone_size: .; cdr3_aa: CASSQDRTGNEQYF; cdr3_nt: TGTGCCAGCAGCCAGGACAGGACAGGGAACGAGCAGTACTTC
d_call: TRBD2; v_call: TRBV5-1; j_call: TRBJ2-3; clone_size: .; cdr3_aa: CASEGLRGDTQYF; cdr3_nt: TGCGCCAGCGAAGGGTTGCGGGGGGATACGCAGTATTTT
d_call: TRBD2; v_call: TRBV27; j_call: TRBJ2-1; clone_size: .; cdr3_aa: CASSFIAGGPYNEQFF; cdr3_nt: TGTGCCAGCAGTTTCATAGCGGGAGGGCCCTACAATGAGCAGTTCTTC
d_call: .; v_call: TRBV24-1; j_call: TRBJ2-1; clone_size: .; cdr3_aa: CATSDFPAFNEQFF; cdr3_nt: TGTGCCACCAGTGATTTCCCTGCTTTCAATGAGCAGTTCTTC
d_call: .; v_call: TRBV3-1/TRBV3-2; j_call: TRBJ2-7; clone_size: few; cdr3_aa: CASSQVQSTEQYF; cdr3_nt: TGTGCCAGCAGCCAAGTTCAGTCCACGGAGCAGTACTTC
d_call: .; v_call: TRBV7-9; j_call: TRBJ2-5; clone_size: few; cdr3_aa: CASSLDEQTQYF; cdr3_nt: TGTGCCAGCAGCTTAGATGAGCAGACCCAGTACTTC
d_call: .; v_call: TRBV5-5; j_call: TRBJ1-5; clone_size: .; cdr3_aa: CASSLAWSDQPQHF; cdr3_nt: TGTGCCAGCAGCTTGGCCTGGTCGGATCAGCCCCAGCATTTT
d_call: .; v_call: TRBV5-1; j_call: TRBJ2-1; clone_size: .; cdr3_aa: CASSLGLVNEQFF; cdr3_nt: TGCGCCAGCAGCTTGGGACTAGTCAATGAGCAGTTCTTC
d_call: .; v_call: TRBV30; j_call: TRBJ1-1; clone_size: .; cdr3_aa: CGSRYKGKSAEAFF; cdr3_nt: TGTGGCAGCAGATACAAGGGGAAGTCGGCTGAAGCTTTCTTT
d_call: .; v_call: TRBV27; j_call: TRBJ1-5; clone_size: .; cdr3_aa: CASSFFGGASNQPQHF; cdr3_nt: TGTGCCAGCAGTTTTTTTGGGGGGGCATCAAATCAGCCCCAGCATTTT
d_call: .; v_call: TRBV25-1; j_call: TRBJ2-7; clone_size: once; cdr3_aa: CASSEYIVGGRDEQYF; cdr3_nt: TGTGCCAGCAGTGAATATATCGTTGGGGGCCGGGACGAGCAGTACTTC
d_call: .; v_call: TRBV10-3; j_call: TRBJ2-2; clone_size: .; cdr3_aa: CAISERHNTGELFF; cdr3_nt: TGTGCCATCAGTGAGAGACACAACACCGGGGAGCTGTTTTTT
d_call: .; v_call: TRBV10-2; j_call: TRBJ1-1; clone_size: .; cdr3_aa: CASSESAGMGTEAFF; cdr3_nt: TGCGCCAGCAGTGAGTCGGCCGGGATGGGAACTGAAGCTTTCTTT
d_call: .; v_call: TRBV18; j_call: TRBJ2-1; clone_size: .; cdr3_aa: CASSPPSGMNNEQFF; cdr3_nt: TGTGCCAGCTCACCACCATCGGGAATGAACAATGAGCAGTTCTTC
d_call: .; v_call: TRBV27; j_call: TRBJ1-4; clone_size: .; cdr3_aa: CASRLIRGQGEKLFF; cdr3_nt: TGTGCCAGCAGACTGATCCGGGGACAAGGCGAAAAACTGTTTTTT
d_call: TRBD2; v_call: TRBV11-2; j_call: TRBJ2-5; clone_size: .; cdr3_aa: CASSLLLAGGRETQYF; cdr3_nt: TGTGCCAGCAGCTTATTGCTAGCGGGGGGGCGCGAGACCCAGTACTTC
d_call: .; v_call: TRBV29-1; j_call: TRBJ2-7; clone_size: .; cdr3_aa: CSVEEPSYEQYF; cdr3_nt: TGCAGCGTTGAGGAGCCTTCCTACGAGCAGTACTTC
d_call: .; v_call: TRBV11-2; j_call: TRBJ1-1; clone_size: .; cdr3_aa: CASSLTVSKTEAFF; cdr3_nt: TGTGCCAGCAGCTTAACAGTGAGTAAAACTGAAGCTTTCTTT
d_call: .; v_call: TRBV6-1; j_call: TRBJ1-2; clone_size: .; cdr3_aa: CASSEDRGRNIGYTF; cdr3_nt: TGTGCCAGCAGTGAAGACCGGGGGCGAAATATAGGCTACACCTTC
d_call: .; v_call: TRBV10-1; j_call: TRBJ1-6; clone_size: .; cdr3_aa: CASSESGAGDRTSPLHF; cdr3_nt: TGCGCCAGCAGTGAGAGTGGGGCGGGGGACCGGACCTCACCCCTCCACTTT
d_call: .; v_call: TRBV4-1; j_call: TRBJ1-5; clone_size: .; cdr3_aa: CASSQDILPSLSGPQHF; cdr3_nt: TGCGCCAGCAGCCAAGATATACTTCCCTCCTTGAGTGGACCCCAGCATTTT
d_call: .; v_call: TRBV7-8; j_call: TRBJ2-7; clone_size: .; cdr3_aa: CASSPRRTISYEQYF; cdr3_nt: TGTGCCAGCAGCCCTAGGAGGACCATCTCCTACGAGCAGTACTTC
d_call: TRBD2; v_call: TRBV10-3; j_call: TRBJ2-3; clone_size: .; cdr3_aa: CAISELTSGGTNTQYF; cdr3_nt: TGTGCCATCAGTGAGTTGACTAGCGGGGGGACAAATACGCAGTATTTT
d_call: .; v_call: TRBV6-2/TRBV6-3; j_call: TRBJ1-2; clone_size: .; cdr3_aa: CASSRDRLYGYTF; cdr3_nt: TGTGCCAGCAGCCGAGACAGACTCTATGGCTACACCTTC
d_call: .; v_call: TRBV7-9; j_call: TRBJ1-5; clone_size: .; cdr3_aa: CASSLGQGKRGNQPQHF; cdr3_nt: TGTGCCAGCAGCTTGGGGCAGGGGAAGAGGGGCAATCAGCCCCAGCATTTT
d_call: .; v_call: TRBV11-2; j_call: TRBJ2-2; clone_size: .; cdr3_aa: CASSDSNTGELFF; cdr3_nt: TGTGCCAGCAGCGACAGTAACACCGGGGAGCTGTTTTTT
d_call: .; v_call: TRBV10-3; j_call: TRBJ2-3; clone_size: .; cdr3_aa: CAISESGADTQYF; cdr3_nt: TGTGCCATCAGTGAGTCAGGGGCCGATACGCAGTATTTT
d_call: .; v_call: TRBV5-1; j_call: TRBJ1-6; clone_size: few; cdr3_aa: CASSSGQEGSPLHF; cdr3_nt: TGCGCCAGCAGCTCGGGGCAGGAAGGGTCACCCCTCCACTTT
d_call: TRBD1; v_call: TRBV6-6; j_call: TRBJ1-5; clone_size: few; cdr3_aa: CASSRASGTGSYQPQHF; cdr3_nt: TGTGCCAGCAGTCGCGCCTCCGGGACAGGGAGTTATCAGCCCCAGCATTTT
d_call: .; v_call: TRBV29-1; j_call: TRBJ2-7; clone_size: medium-sized; cdr3_aa: CSVEVDRSYEQYF; cdr3_nt: TGCAGCGTTGAAGTGGACAGATCCTACGAGCAGTACTTC
d_call: TRBD1; v_call: TRBV12-5; j_call: TRBJ2-7; clone_size: .; cdr3_aa: CASGLGQTGAYEQYF; cdr3_nt: TGTGCTAGTGGTTTGGGACAAACAGGGGCCTACGAGCAGTACTTC
d_call: TRBD2; v_call: TRBV12-5; j_call: TRBJ2-3; clone_size: once; cdr3_aa: CASKTSWNTDTQYF; cdr3_nt: TGTGCTAGTAAGACTAGCTGGAACACAGATACGCAGTATTTT
d_call: TRBD1; v_call: TRBV11-1; j_call: TRBJ2-7; clone_size: .; cdr3_aa: CASSRTQGQNYEQYF; cdr3_nt: TGTGCCAGCAGCCGAACCCAGGGACAGAACTACGAGCAGTACTTC
d_call: .; v_call: TRBV5-1; j_call: TRBJ2-1; clone_size: .; cdr3_aa: CASSLVGSSYNEQFF; cdr3_nt: TGCGCCAGCAGCTTGGTGGGTAGCTCCTACAATGAGCAGTTCTTC
d_call: TRBD2; v_call: TRBV7-7; j_call: TRBJ2-1; clone_size: few; cdr3_aa: CASSSGRAANNEQFF; cdr3_nt: TGTGCCAGCAGCAGCGGGAGGGCCGCTAACAATGAGCAGTTCTTC
d_call: .; v_call: TRBV3-1/TRBV3-2; j_call: TRBJ1-1; clone_size: .; cdr3_aa: CASSQGAGGPAFF; cdr3_nt: TGTGCCAGCAGCCAAGGGGCCGGGGGCCCAGCTTTCTTT
d_call: .; v_call: TRBV12-3/TRBV12-4; j_call: TRBJ2-5; clone_size: .; cdr3_aa: CASSSDSGRTQYF; cdr3_nt: TGTGCCAGCAGCAGTGACTCCGGTCGGACCCAGTACTTC
d_call: .; v_call: TRBV21-1; j_call: TRBJ2-1; clone_size: .; cdr3_aa: CASSKEGKGHSYNEQFF; cdr3_nt: TGTGCCAGCAGCAAAGAGGGGAAGGGACACTCCTACAATGAGCAGTTCTTC
d_call: TRBD2; v_call: TRBV10-1; j_call: TRBJ2-1; clone_size: .; cdr3_aa: CASSEFQRTSGVEQFF; cdr3_nt: TGCGCCAGCAGTGAGTTTCAAAGGACTAGCGGAGTCGAGCAGTTCTTC
d_call: .; v_call: TRBV10-2; j_call: TRBJ1-1; clone_size: .; cdr3_aa: CASRTNVNTEAFF; cdr3_nt: TGCGCCAGCAGAACAAATGTGAACACTGAAGCTTTCTTT